One T cell receptor (beta chain) is described in this entry. Assay: immunoSEQ multiplex PCR; the TCRdb copy retains only in-frame clones and omits some. The table shows tens of thousands of clones, with 85% to 95% occurring only once. The data are from a study of OX40 agonist ivuxolimab in advanced cancers. Looked up from germline, CDR1 is MDHEN and CDR2 is SYDVKM. The CDR3 is made up of 16 amino acids. Between the trimmed V and J ends, which lost 2 bases and 4 bases, there was a span of 15 bases. If patients had autoimmune disease history or systemic immunosuppression, they were excluded. Sample: CD4+ or CD8+ T cells sorted from blood, taken in a trial of the OX40 agonist ivuxolimab. This chain uses TRBV28 with TRBJ2-1; D is possibly TRBD2 (6 bases). This TCR was sampled from an adult with an advanced solid tumor such as melanoma, head and neck, liver or kidney cancer. The CDR3 coding sequence is TGTGCCAGCAGTTTACCCGGGGTAGCGGAGTACAATGAGCAGTTCTTC. Its protein is CASSLPGVAEYNEQFF.